This T cell receptor (beta chain) originates from a study of blood T cell repertoires in COVID-19. Study context: Specimens from acute and convalescent COVID-19 originated in the United States, Italy and Spain. PBMCs, B-cell-depleted T cells, or T cells provided the cDNA or gDNA that made up the material.

Data came from immunoSEQ multiplex PCR; TCRdb stores just in-frame clones and leaves some out. The sample gives about 140,000 clones, approximately 84% of which show up once; about 2% is in the top ten. V lost 5 bases to trimming and J lost 7 bases, with 12 bases between them. The CDR3 is made up of 13 amino acids. Germline CDR1 is SGHRS and CDR2 is YFSETQ. The receptor was derived from a woman between 55 and 75 years old with acute or convalescent COVID-19. The chain combines TRBV5-1 with TRBJ1-4, with a tentative D call TRBD1 (5 bases). The specimen was peripheral blood. The CDR3 sequence is CASRGSGGEKLFF. In DNA form, the CDR3 reads TGCGCCAGCAGGGGGAGCGGGGGTGAAAAACTGTTTTTT.